The 16 T cell receptor beta chains in this list originate from one sample, sequenced in a study of CD8 T cells in Susac syndrome. RNA amounts of about 0.5 to 1 ug underwent reverse transcription with random hexamers. MiXCR, run by TCRdb on the immunoSEQ multiplex PCR reads, gives a single entry per CDR3 protein. The data hold more than 95,000 distinct CDR3 sequences, with 80% to 95% observed a single time. The source material was CD8+ T cells from PBMCs. All receptors come from a human donor with multiple sclerosis.

The rearrangement links TRBV7-3 to TRBJ2-3; no firm D call. Germline CDR1 SGHTA, CDR2 FQGTGA. Between the trimmed V and J ends, which lost 2 bases and 4 bases, there was a span of 13 bases. The CDR3 extends over 15 amino acids. The CDR3 nucleotides read TGTGCCAGCAGCTTATTCGGATGGAGCGCAGATACGCAGTATTTT. Residues: CASSLFGWSADTQYF.

The rearrangement links TRBV11-2 to TRBJ2-5; D is tentatively TRBD1 or TRBD2 (6 bases each). Per the germline V gene, CDR1 is SGHAT and CDR2 is FQNNGV. V was pared by 3 bases and J by 4 bases, with 12 bases between. The CDR3 runs to 14 residues. The CDR3 DNA reads TGTGCCAGCAGCTTGGTCGGGGGCCCAGAGACCCAGTACTTC. Translating it yields CASSLVGGPETQYF.

The chain joins TRBV5-4 to TRBJ2-1; no firm D call. The V gene's germline CDR1 is SGHNT and CDR2 YYREEE (reference sequence). The CDR3 is 15 amino acids. The V and J ends lost 0 bases and 1 base respectively, with 8 bases between them. In DNA form, the CDR3 reads TGTGCCAGCAGCTTGGGGTTCTCTTCCTACAATGAGCAGTTCTTC. It translates to CASSLGFSSYNEQFF.

The rearrangement joins TRBV20-1 to TRBJ2-7, with D tentatively TRBD1 (6 bases). Trimming stripped 0 bases from V and 2 bases from J, with 11 bases between. Germline CDR1 DFQATT, CDR2 SNEGSKA (reference sequence). The CDR3 contains 14 residues. CDR3 nucleotide sequence: TGCAGTGCTAGAGATCGGCAGGGGCCCTACGAGCAGTACTTC. This encodes CSARDRQGPYEQYF.

V is TRBV29-1 and J is TRBJ1-1, with a weak D call TRBD1 (5 bases). Trimming shortened V by 1 base and J by 1 base, and 7 bases separated the two germline ends. The germline V gene has CDR1 SQVTM and CDR2 ANQGSEA. The length of the CDR3 is 13 residues. The CDR3 nucleotides are TGCAGCGTTGAAGGTGGGGCGAACACTGAAGCTTTCTTT. Residues: CSVEGGANTEAFF.

This chain connects TRBV10-1 to TRBJ1-3; D is possibly TRBD1 (6 bases). Germline CDR1 is WNHNN and CDR2 is SYGVQD (reference sequence). The V and J ends lost 6 bases and 0 bases respectively, with 9 bases between them. This CDR3 comprises 14 residues. CDR3 sequence: CASSRTVSGNTIYF. The CDR3 DNA is TGCGCCAGCAGCCGGACAGTCTCTGGAAACACCATATATTTT.

The chain combines TRBV12-3 or TRBV12-4 with TRBJ2-1; the D gene is possibly TRBD1 (6 bases). CDR3 size: 12 residues. V dropped 4 bases and J dropped 8 bases, with 9 bases sitting between them. The CDR3 loop is CASSSQGHEQFF. The DNA of the CDR3 is TGTGCCAGCAGTTCACAGGGTCATGAGCAGTTCTTC.

This CDR3 is CASSPRGGNTIYF. CDR3 in DNA: TGTGCCAGCTCACCACGGGGTGGAAACACCATATATTTT. This chain joins TRBV18 and TRBJ1-3; D remains ambiguous. Per the germline V gene, CDR1 is KGHSH and CDR2 is LQKENI. The CDR3 contains 13 residues. V shed 1 base and J shed 3 bases, with 4 bases lying between them.

The rearrangement links TRBV27 to TRBJ1-2; 9 bases are shared with TRBD1. Germline values: CDR1 MNHEY, CDR2 SMNVEV (reference sequence). With 5 bases clipped from V and 8 bases from J, the junction kept 6 bases outside the gene matches. This CDR3 comprises 13 residues. CDR3 sequence: CASSTTGGNGYTF. DNA of the CDR3: TGTGCCAGCAGTACAACAGGGGGCAACGGCTACACCTTC.

The chain combines TRBV28 with TRBJ2-3, with no clear D. This CDR3 comprises 15 residues. Germline V gene data show CDR1 as MDHEN and CDR2 as SYDVKM. The V gene lost 4 bases and the J gene lost 3 bases, with 14 bases spanning the gap. CDR3 DNA: TGTGCCAGCAGTTCCGCTTCTTCACCGACAGATACGCAGTATTTT. Translation gives CASSSASSPTDTQYF.

This clonotype was seen just once. This chain joins TRBV19 and TRBJ1-2, with a weak D call TRBD1 (5 bases). The length of the CDR3 is 18 residues. V dropped 8 bases and J dropped 9 bases, with 34 bases sitting between them. Germline CDR1 reads LNHDA; CDR2 reads SQIVND (reference sequence). The CDR3 loop reads CASRPGQGFNYGLGRYTF. The CDR3 DNA is TGTGCCAGTCGGCCGGGCCAGGGCTTCAACTACGGTTTAGGGCGCTACACCTTC. The entire variable domain, with the rest obtained from reference TRBV19 and TRBJ1-2, is as follows: DGGITQSPKYLFRKEGQNVTLSCEQNLNHDAMYWYRQDPGQGLRLIYYSQIVNDFQKGDIAEGYSVSREKKESFPLTVTSAQKNPTAFYLCASRPGQGFNYGLGRYTFGSGTRLTVV.

V and J are TRBV20-1 and TRBJ2-3; 9 bases are a match to TRBD2. The V gene's germline CDR1 is DFQATT and CDR2 SNEGSKA (reference sequence). V shed 7 bases, J shed 5 bases, and the junction held 7 bases outside the gene matches. The CDR3 length is 13 residues. The CDR3 DNA reads as TGCAGTGAGGTAGCGGGGGTCGGAGATACGCAGTATTTT. Its translation: CSEVAGVGDTQYF.

The chain recombines TRBV4-1 with TRBJ2-7; 7 nucleotides agree with TRBD1. The trim removed 3 bases at V and 6 bases at J, leaving 14 bases unmatched. The CDR3 runs 16 residues. The germline gives CDR1 MGHRA, CDR2 YSYEKL. CDR3 region: CASSHRPGRQGFEQYF. The CDR3 DNA reads TGCGCCAGCAGCCATCGACCCGGACGACAGGGTTTCGAGCAGTACTTC.

This chain joins TRBV10-3 and TRBJ2-1; 9 bases align to TRBD2. CDR3 length: 15 amino acids. Germline CDR1 ENHRY, CDR2 SYGVKD. J lost 4 bases, V lost 3 bases, and 4 bases had no gene match. This CDR3 is CAISEAGGTYNEQFF. CDR3 nucleotide sequence: TGTGCCATCAGTGAAGCGGGGGGAACATACAATGAGCAGTTCTTC.

The rearrangement joins TRBV10-3 to TRBJ2-3, with 15 bases lining up with TRBD2. Per the germline V gene, CDR1 is ENHRY and CDR2 is SYGVKD. This CDR3 is 14 amino acids long. J gave up 14 bases and V 10 bases, and 13 bases lay outside the gene matches. The CDR3 DNA is TGTGCCAGCGGGACTAGCGGGGGGCGAAGCTGGGCGTATTTT. Residues: CASGTSGGRSWAYF.

This chain links TRBV12-3 or TRBV12-4 with TRBJ1-2, with 11 nucleotides matching TRBD1. V dropped 5 bases and J dropped 3; count of bases not matched to a gene: 2. CDR3 length: 14 residues. The CDR3 here is CASSRTGGDYGYTF. CDR3 bases: TGTGCCAGCAGTCGGACAGGGGGCGACTATGGCTACACCTTC.